The T cell receptor (beta chain) described here comes from a study of T cell repertoires in cytomegalovirus infection. Study-level information: HLA-C-restricted CMV epitopes, recently identified, and well-studied HLA-B-restricted ones were used by the study. Both CMV infection and a matching HLA type were indicated by public TCR beta signatures. Study-wide findings and caveats: Summed frequency of shared TCR beta families picked out CMV carriers who also had the relevant HLA.

The CDR3 sequence is 16 residues long. Germline values: CDR1 MGHRA, CDR2 YSYEKL. Trimming took off 4 bases at V and 2 bases at J, with 18 bases between the two ends. This clonotype turned up a few times. Its antigen is undetermined. MiXCR, run by TCRdb on the reads, gives a single entry per CDR3 protein. This sample carries approximately 73,000 distinct CDR3 sequences, 35% to 50% of them seen once, and the ten largest clones take just over 90%. The J gene is TRBJ2-7, the V gene TRBV4-1; TRBD2 might be the D (6 bases). The sequence was collected from a human donor in good health (CMV status not recorded). Some clones in this sample may be carry-over from other donors' samples. The sample in question was CD8+ T cells from cultured PBMCs, obtained from culture after CMV antigen stimulation. CDR3 nucleotides: TGCGCCAGCAGCCCAGAGGGCGACGGAGGGACCTACGAGCAGTACTTC. Translating gives CASSPEGDGGTYEQYF.